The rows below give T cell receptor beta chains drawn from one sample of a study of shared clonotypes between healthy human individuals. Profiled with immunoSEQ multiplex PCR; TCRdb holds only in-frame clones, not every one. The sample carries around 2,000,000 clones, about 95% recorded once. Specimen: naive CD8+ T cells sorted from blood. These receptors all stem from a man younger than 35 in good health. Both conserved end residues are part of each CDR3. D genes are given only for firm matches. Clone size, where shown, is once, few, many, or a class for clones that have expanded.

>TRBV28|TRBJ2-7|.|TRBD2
CASSSVLAGVYEQYF
TGTGCCAGCAGTTCGGTTCTAGCGGGGGTGTACGAGCAGTACTTC
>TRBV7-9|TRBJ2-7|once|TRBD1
CASSLAGTGQYF
TGTGCCAGCAGCTTAGCGGGGACAGGGCAGTACTTC
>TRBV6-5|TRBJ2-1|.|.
CASSQGPYEQFF
TGTGCCAGCAGTCAGGGTCCCTATGAGCAGTTCTTC
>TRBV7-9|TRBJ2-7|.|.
CASSFSEGGREQYF
TGTGCCAGCAGCTTTAGCGAGGGGGGCAGGGAGCAGTACTTC
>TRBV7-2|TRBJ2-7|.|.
CASSPGTTGDEQYF
TGTGCCAGCAGCCCGGGGACGACCGGGGACGAGCAGTACTTC
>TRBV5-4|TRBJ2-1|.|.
CASSLAGGLEQFF
TGTGCCAGCAGCTTGGCCGGAGGACTAGAGCAGTTCTTC
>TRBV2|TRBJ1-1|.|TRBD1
CASKTGENTEAFF
TGTGCCAGCAAGACAGGGGAGAACACTGAAGCTTTCTTT
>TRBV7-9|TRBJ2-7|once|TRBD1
CAGETGSSYEQYF
TGTGCCGGTGAGACAGGGAGCTCCTACGAGCAGTACTTC
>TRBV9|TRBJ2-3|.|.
CASSDGDLSTDTQYF
TGTGCCAGCAGCGACGGGGACTTGAGCACAGATACGCAGTATTTT
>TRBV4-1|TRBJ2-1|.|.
CASSQVTGFQDEQFF
TGCGCCAGCAGCCAAGTTACAGGGTTCCAGGATGAGCAGTTCTTC
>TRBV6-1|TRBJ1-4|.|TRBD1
CASSERGTGTNEKLFF
TGTGCCAGCAGTGAAAGGGGGACAGGAACTAATGAAAAACTGTTTTTT
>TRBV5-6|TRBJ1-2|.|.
CASRGEGYYGYTF
TGTGCCAGCAGGGGCGAAGGGTACTATGGCTACACCTTC
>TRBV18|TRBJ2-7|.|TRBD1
CASSPSDRGAYEQYF
TGTGCCAGCTCACCTTCGGACAGGGGAGCGTACGAGCAGTACTTC
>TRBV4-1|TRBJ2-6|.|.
CASSQDAKPSGANVLTF
TGCGCCAGCAGCCAGGATGCAAAACCCTCTGGGGCCAACGTCCTGACTTTC
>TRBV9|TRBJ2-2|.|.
CASSDRSLGGELFF
TGTGCCAGCAGCGACCGGTCCCTCGGGGGGGAGCTGTTTTTT
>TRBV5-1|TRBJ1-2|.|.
CASSEYSRDYGYTF
TGCGCCAGCTCGGAATATTCCCGGGACTATGGCTACACCTTC
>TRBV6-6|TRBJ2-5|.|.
CASSSLGGPILETQYF
TGTGCCAGCAGTTCTCTCGGGGGGCCCATTCTAGAGACCCAGTACTTC
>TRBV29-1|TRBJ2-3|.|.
CSVWTKTDTQYF
TGCAGCGTATGGACCAAGACAGATACGCAGTATTTT
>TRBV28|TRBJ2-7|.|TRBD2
CASSLRGLAGVEQYF
TGTGCCAGCAGTTTACGGGGACTAGCGGGGGTCGAGCAGTACTTC
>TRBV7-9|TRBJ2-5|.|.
CASSVPTGAQETQYF
TGTGCCAGCAGCGTACCCACCGGGGCGCAAGAGACCCAGTACTTC
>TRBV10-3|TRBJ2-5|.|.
CAISPRPSLYQETQYF
TGTGCCATCAGTCCTCGACCCTCTCTTTACCAAGAGACCCAGTACTTC
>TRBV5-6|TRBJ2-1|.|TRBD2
CASTTSGTYNEQFF
TGTGCCAGCACCACTAGCGGGACTTACAATGAGCAGTTCTTC
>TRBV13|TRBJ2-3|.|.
CASSFSIGTSTDTQYF
TGTGCCAGCAGCTTTTCTATAGGGACTAGCACAGATACGCAGTATTTT
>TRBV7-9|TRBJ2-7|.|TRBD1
CASSLGTGAQYEQYF
TGTGCCAGCAGCTTAGGAACAGGGGCCCAATACGAGCAGTACTTC
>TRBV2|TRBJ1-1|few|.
CATALGQEVEAFF
TGTGCCACAGCACTAGGGCAGGAGGTTGAAGCTTTCTTT
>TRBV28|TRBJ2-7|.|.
CASSLSQKTPSYEQYF
TGTGCCAGCAGTCTCTCTCAGAAGACTCCCTCCTACGAGCAGTACTTC
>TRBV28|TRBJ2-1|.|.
CASEDGDTYNEQFF
TGTGCCAGCGAAGACGGGGACACCTACAATGAGCAGTTCTTC
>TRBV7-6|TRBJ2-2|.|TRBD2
CASSLGLSSGSTGELFF
TGTGCCAGCAGCTTAGGACTCTCTAGCGGGAGCACCGGGGAGCTGTTTTTT
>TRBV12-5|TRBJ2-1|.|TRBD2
CASGPPTSGVSGNEQFF
TGTGCTAGTGGCCCTCCCACTAGCGGGGTGTCGGGCAATGAGCAGTTCTTC
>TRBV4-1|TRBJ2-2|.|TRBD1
CASSQVGPDRENTGELFF
TGCGCCAGCAGCCAAGTAGGACCGGACAGGGAAAACACCGGGGAGCTGTTTTTT
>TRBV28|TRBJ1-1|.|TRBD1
CASTLQGAAEAFF
TGTGCCAGCACCTTACAGGGGGCCGCTGAAGCTTTCTTT
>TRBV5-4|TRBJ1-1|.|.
CASSLVTMNTEAFF
TGTGCCAGCAGCTTGGTTACCATGAACACTGAAGCTTTCTTT
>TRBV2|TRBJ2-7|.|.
CASSGSFSYEQYF
TGTGCCAGCTCAGGGAGTTTCTCCTACGAGCAGTACTTC
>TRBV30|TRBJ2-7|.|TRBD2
CAWSGGGVVSYEQYF
TGTGCCTGGAGCGGTGGGGGGGTCGTCTCCTACGAGCAGTACTTC
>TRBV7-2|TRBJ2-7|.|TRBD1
CASSSGQGAGEQYF
TGTGCCAGCAGCTCGGGACAGGGGGCAGGCGAGCAGTACTTC
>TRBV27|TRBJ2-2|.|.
CASTPEGPNTGELFF
TGTGCCAGCACACCCGAGGGCCCCAACACCGGGGAGCTGTTTTTT
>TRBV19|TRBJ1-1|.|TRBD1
CASSIREGQGKTEAFF
TGTGCCAGTAGTATTAGGGAGGGACAGGGGAAGACTGAAGCTTTCTTT
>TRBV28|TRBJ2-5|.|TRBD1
CASSFTGTGEQETQYF
TGTGCCAGCAGTTTTACCGGGACAGGAGAACAAGAGACCCAGTACTTC
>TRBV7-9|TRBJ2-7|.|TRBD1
CASSLATGGPYEQYF
TGTGCCAGCAGCTTAGCGACAGGGGGCCCCTACGAGCAGTACTTC
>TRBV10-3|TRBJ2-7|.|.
CATRDREGSYEQYF
TGTGCCACCCGGGACCGCGAGGGATCCTACGAGCAGTACTTC
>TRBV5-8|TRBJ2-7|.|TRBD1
CASYRGEVYEQYF
TGTGCCTCTTACAGGGGGGAGGTCTACGAGCAGTACTTC
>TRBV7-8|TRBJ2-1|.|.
CASSLVSGPVGEQFF
TGTGCCAGCAGCTTAGTTAGCGGACCAGTAGGGGAGCAGTTCTTC
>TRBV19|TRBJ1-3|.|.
CASTFTISGNTIYF
TGTGCCAGTACTTTCACGATCTCTGGAAACACCATATATTTT